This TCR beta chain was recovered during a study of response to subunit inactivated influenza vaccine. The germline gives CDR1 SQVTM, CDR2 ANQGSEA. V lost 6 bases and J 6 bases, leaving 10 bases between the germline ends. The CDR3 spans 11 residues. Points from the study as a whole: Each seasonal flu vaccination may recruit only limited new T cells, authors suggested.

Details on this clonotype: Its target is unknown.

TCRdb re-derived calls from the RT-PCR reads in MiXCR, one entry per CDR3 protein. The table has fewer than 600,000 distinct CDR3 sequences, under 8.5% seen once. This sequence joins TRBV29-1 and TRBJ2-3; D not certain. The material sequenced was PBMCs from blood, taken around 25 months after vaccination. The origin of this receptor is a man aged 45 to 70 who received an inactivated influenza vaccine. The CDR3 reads CSVRSLDTQYF. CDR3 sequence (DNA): TGCAGCGTACGAAGCTTGGATACGCAGTATTTT.